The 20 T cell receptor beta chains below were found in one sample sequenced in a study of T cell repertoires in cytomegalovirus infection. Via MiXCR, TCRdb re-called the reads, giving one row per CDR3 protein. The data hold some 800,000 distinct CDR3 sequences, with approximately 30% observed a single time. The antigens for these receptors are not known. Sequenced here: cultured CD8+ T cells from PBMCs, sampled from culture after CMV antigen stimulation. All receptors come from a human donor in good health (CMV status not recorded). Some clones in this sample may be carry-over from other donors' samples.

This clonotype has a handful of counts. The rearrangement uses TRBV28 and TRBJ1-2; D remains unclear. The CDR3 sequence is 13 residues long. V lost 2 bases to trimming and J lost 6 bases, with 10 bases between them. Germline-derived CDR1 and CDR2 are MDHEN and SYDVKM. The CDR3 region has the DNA TGTGCCAGCAGTTTAAATCCGGTGGATGGCTACACCTTC. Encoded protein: CASSLNPVDGYTF.

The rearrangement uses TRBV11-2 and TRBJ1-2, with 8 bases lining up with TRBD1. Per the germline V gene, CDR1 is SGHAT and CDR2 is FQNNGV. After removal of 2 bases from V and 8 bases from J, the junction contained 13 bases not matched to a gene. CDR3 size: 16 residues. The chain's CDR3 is CASSLSPGTGLWGYTF. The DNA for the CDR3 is TGTGCCAGCAGCTTAAGCCCCGGGACAGGTCTTTGGGGCTACACCTTC.

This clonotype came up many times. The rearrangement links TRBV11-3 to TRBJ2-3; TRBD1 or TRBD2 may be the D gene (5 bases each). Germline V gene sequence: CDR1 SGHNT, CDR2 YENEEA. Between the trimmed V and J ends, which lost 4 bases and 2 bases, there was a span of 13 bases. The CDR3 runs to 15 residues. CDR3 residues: CASSSGTIDTDTQYF. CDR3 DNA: TGTGCCAGCAGCTCAGGGACCATCGACACAGATACGCAGTATTTT. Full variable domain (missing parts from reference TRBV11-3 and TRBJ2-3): EAGVVQSPRYKIIEKKQPVAFWCNPISGHNTLYWYLQNLGQGPELLIRYENEEAVDDSQLPKDRFSAERLKGVDSTLKIQPAELGDSAVYLCASSSGTIDTDTQYFGPGTRLTVL.

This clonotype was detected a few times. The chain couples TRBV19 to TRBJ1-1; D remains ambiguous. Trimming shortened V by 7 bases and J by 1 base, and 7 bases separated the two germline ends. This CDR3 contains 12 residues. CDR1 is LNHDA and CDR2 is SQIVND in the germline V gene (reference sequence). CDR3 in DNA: TGTGCCAGTAAGAGGACGAACACTGAAGCTTTCTTT. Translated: CASKRTNTEAFF.

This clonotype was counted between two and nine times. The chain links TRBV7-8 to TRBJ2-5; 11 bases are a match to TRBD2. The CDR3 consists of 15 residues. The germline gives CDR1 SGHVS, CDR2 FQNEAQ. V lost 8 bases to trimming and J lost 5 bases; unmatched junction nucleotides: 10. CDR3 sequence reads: CASPALTSGTETQYF. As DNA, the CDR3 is TGTGCCAGCCCCGCTCTGACTAGCGGGACCGAGACCCAGTACTTC.

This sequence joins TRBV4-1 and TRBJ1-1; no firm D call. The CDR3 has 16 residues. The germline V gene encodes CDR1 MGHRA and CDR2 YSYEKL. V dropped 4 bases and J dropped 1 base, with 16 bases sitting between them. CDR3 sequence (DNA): TGCGCCAGCAGCCGCTCACCCTTACCCTCGAACACTGAAGCTTTCTTT. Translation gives CASSRSPLPSNTEAFF.

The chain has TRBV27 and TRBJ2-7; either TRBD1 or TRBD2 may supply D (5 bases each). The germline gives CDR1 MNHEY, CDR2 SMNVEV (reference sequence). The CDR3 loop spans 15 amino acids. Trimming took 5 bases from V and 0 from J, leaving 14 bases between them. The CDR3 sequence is CASSGDGYYSYEQYF. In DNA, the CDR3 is TGTGCCAGCAGTGGGGACGGATACTACTCCTACGAGCAGTACTTC.

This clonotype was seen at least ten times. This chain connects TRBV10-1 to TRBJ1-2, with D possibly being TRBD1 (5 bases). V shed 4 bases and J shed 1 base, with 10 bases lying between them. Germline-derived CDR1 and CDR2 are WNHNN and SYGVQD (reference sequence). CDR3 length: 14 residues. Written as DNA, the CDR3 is TGCGCCAGCAGTGGCACCGACAGTAACTATGGCTACACCTTC. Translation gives CASSGTDSNYGYTF.

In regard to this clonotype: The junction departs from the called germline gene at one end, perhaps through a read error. CDR3 sequence: CANSLGDYGEAFF. The CDR3 DNA follows: TGTGCCAACAGTTTGGGGGATTACGGGGAAGCTTTCTTT. V and J are TRBV28 and TRBJ1-1, with D maybe TRBD1 (5 bases). This CDR3 region has 13 residues. In germline, CDR1 is MDHEN, CDR2 SYDVKM. The full variable domain, with the rest looked up from reference TRBV28 and TRBJ1-1, is DVKVTQSSRYLVKRTGEKVFLECVQDMDHENMFWYRQDPGLGLRLIYFSYDVKMKEKGDIPEGYSVSREKKERFSLILESASTNQTSMYLCANSLGDYGEAFFGQGTRLTVV.

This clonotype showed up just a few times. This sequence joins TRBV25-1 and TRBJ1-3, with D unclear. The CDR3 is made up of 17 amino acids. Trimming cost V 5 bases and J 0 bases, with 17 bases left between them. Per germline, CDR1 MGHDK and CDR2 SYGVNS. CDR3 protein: CASSLGRGEGSGNTIYF. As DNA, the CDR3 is TGTGCCAGCAGTCTCGGCCGCGGTGAGGGCTCTGGAAACACCATATATTTT.

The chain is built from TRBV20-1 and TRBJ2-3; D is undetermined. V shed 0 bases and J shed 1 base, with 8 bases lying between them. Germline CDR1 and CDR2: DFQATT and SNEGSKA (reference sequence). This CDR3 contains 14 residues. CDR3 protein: CSARDLDGTDTQYF. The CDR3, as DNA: TGCAGTGCTAGAGATTTAGACGGCACAGATACGCAGTATTTT.

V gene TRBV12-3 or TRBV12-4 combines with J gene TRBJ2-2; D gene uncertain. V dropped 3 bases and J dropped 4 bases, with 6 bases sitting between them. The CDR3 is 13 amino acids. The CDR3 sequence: CASSFDGTGELFF. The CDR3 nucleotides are TGTGCCAGCAGTTTTGACGGCACCGGGGAGCTGTTTTTT.

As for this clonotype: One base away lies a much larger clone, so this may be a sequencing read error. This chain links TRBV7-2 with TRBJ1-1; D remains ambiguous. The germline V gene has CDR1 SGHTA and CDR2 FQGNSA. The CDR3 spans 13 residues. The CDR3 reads CASNLGGIVEAFF. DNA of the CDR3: TGTGCCAGCAACTTAGGAGGGATCGTTGAAGCTTTCTTT.

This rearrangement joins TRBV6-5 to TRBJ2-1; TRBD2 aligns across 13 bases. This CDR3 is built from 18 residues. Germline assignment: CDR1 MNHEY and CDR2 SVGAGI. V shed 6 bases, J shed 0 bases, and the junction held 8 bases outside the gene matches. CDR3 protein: CASSPGLAGPHSYNEQFF. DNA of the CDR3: TGTGCCAGCAGCCCGGGACTAGCGGGGCCACACTCCTACAATGAGCAGTTCTTC.

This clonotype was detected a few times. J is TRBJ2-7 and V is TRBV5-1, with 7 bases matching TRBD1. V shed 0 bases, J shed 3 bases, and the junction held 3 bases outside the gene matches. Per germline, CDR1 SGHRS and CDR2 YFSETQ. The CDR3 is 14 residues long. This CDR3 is CASSLGQGYYEQYF. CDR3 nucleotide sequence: TGCGCCAGCAGCTTGGGACAGGGATACTACGAGCAGTACTTC.

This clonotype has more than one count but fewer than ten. The CDR3 region is CASSYPIGPEGNEQFF. In DNA form, the CDR3 reads TGTGCCAGCAGTTACCCTATAGGACCCGAGGGCAATGAGCAGTTCTTC. The chain carries TRBV6-5 and TRBJ2-1; maybe TRBD2 (5 bases). Germline V gene sequence: CDR1 MNHEY, CDR2 SVGAGI. The CDR3 totals 16 residues. V was pared by 2 bases and J by 6 bases, with 17 bases between.

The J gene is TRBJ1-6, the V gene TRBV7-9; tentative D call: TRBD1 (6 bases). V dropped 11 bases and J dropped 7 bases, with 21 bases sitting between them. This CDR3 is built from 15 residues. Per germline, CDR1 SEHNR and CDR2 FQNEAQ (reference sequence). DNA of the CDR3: TGTGCCTATTCTAGCGGCCAGGGGCTAAATTCACCCCTCCACTTT. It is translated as CAYSSGQGLNSPLHF.

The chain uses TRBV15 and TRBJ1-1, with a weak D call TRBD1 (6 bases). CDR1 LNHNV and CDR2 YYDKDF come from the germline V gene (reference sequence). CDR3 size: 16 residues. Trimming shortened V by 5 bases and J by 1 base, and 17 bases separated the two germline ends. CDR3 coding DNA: TGTGCCACCAGCGGGTCTCCGGTGACAGGGAACACTGAAGCTTTCTTT. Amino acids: CATSGSPVTGNTEAFF.

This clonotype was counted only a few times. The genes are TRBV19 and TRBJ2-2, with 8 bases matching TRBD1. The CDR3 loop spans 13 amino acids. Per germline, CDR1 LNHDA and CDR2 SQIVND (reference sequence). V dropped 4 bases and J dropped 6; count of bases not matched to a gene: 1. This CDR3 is CASSNRGSGELFF. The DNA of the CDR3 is TGTGCCAGTAGTAACAGGGGGTCCGGGGAGCTGTTTTTT. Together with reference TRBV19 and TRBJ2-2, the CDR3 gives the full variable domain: DGGITQSPKYLFRKEGQNVTLSCEQNLNHDAMYWYRQDPGQGLRLIYYSQIVNDFQKGDIAEGYSVSREKKESFPLTVTSAQKNPTAFYLCASSNRGSGELFFGEGSRLTVL.

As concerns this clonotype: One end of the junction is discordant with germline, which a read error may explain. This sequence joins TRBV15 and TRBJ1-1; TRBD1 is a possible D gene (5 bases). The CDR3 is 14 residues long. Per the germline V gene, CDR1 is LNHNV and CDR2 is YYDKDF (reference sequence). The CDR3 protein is CATSGDTGGRRAFF. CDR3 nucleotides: TGTGCCACCAGCGGAGACACCGGGGGGAGAAGGGCTTTCTTT.